Below are 2 T cell receptor beta chains sequenced from a single sample in a study of T cells in Graves' hyperthyroidism and ophthalmopathy. Template material for amplifying TCR beta CDR3 regions consisted of RNA transcripts. Initially, a first-round RT-PCR of the TCR CDR3 employed the HTBI primer set. A single record per CDR3 protein comes from TCRdb applying MiXCR to the multiplex PCR reads. Of 700,000 or so distinct CDR3 sequences detected, approximately 15% appear once; the ten largest clones hold about an eighth. The specimen was blood. Receptors were obtained from a woman aged 45-59 years with Graves' ophthalmopathy.

This clonotype was observed at least ten times. The V and J genes are TRBV12-3 or TRBV12-4 and TRBJ1-4; 9 nucleotides line up with TRBD1. V shed 8 bases and J 8 bases; nucleotides not matched to a gene: 3. The CDR3 length is 12 residues. The CDR3 DNA sequence: TGTGCCAGCGGAGGACAGGGGGAAAAACTGTTTTTT. Protein: CASGGQGEKLFF.

This clonotype was seen repeatedly, ten times or more. The rearrangement uses TRBV6-1 and TRBJ1-1, with 7 bases lining up with TRBD1. CDR3 length: 12 residues. The V gene's germline CDR1 is MNHNS and CDR2 SASEGT. V was pared by 5 bases and J by 9 bases, with 6 bases of the junction left unmatched. CDR3 residues: CASSQGQLKAFF. DNA for the CDR3: TGTGCCAGCAGTCAGGGACAGTTAAAAGCTTTCTTT.